What follows is one T cell receptor beta chain and its context. Antigen unknown. This sample was taken from a study of shared clonotypes between healthy human individuals. Input per replicate PCR of unsorted PBMC was around 0.3 ug DNA, corresponding to 25,000 to 30,000 T cell genomes. Profiling relied on immunoSEQ multiplex PCR, and the TCRdb table lists in-frame clones only, not all of them. Among around 480,000 clones listed, roughly 85% were seen once. CDR1 and CDR2 from the germline V gene are MGHRA and YSYEKL. The CDR3 consists of 15 residues. V dropped 1 base and J dropped 2; count of bases not matched to a gene: 3. Study-level results: Blood was the sole source, and tissue repertoires probably differ. Represented diversity, genetic and exposure-history alike, was limited by few donors.

Only Caucasian adults living in Nashville, Tennessee served as donors. The rearrangement uses TRBV4-1 and TRBJ2-7, with 9 positions matching TRBD2. The sequence came from a woman in her thirties or forties in good health. Some clones in this sample may be carry-over from other donors' samples. The material sequenced was PBMCs. The CDR3 DNA sequence: TGCGCCAGCAGCCAAGTTCCTAGCGGGACCTACGAGCAGTACTTC. Translation gives CASSQVPSGTYEQYF.